The T cell receptor (beta chain) described here comes from a study of cytomegalovirus exposure and HLA in healthy donors. Broader study findings: A link between a missense DCLRE1C variant and TCR beta V- and J-gene trimming emerged from a later analysis.

CDR1 is MDHEN and CDR2 is SYDVKM in the germline V gene. The CDR3 contains 16 residues. V was pared by 6 bases and J by 1 base, with 15 bases between. As to this clone: Its antigen is as yet unknown.

60 Vbeta and 13 Jbeta primers were used in PCR. Here immunoSEQ multiplex PCR was the method, and the copy in TCRdb shows in-frame clones only, minus some. The data show 200,000 or so clones, approximately 78% seen once. The V call is TRBV28, the J call TRBJ2-2, with a weak D call TRBD2 (5 bases). The sequencing sample was made of PBMCs. The clonotype comes from a woman aged 50 to 60 in good health and CMV-seropositive. The CDR3 loop is CASSFPPRGNTGELFF. CDR3 nucleotides: TGTGCCAGCAGCTTCCCCCCCCGGGGGAACACCGGGGAGCTGTTTTTT.